The 22 T cell receptor beta chains listed next were all sequenced from one sample in a study of blood T cell repertoires in COVID-19 (dated by TCRdb to about 2020). The library was made by the immunoSEQ multiplex PCR assay. Held by TCRdb, this immuneACCESS table contains in-frame sequences only and omits some clones. Under half of the omission traces to an unresolved V gene where checked; the cause of the rest is unknown. Recorded for this sample are approximately 100,000 clones; approximately 85% of them occurred a single time. Jointly, the top ten make up around 6.9% of the sample. What was sequenced was peripheral blood. The source is an older woman with acute or convalescent COVID-19.

This chain links TRBV28 with TRBJ1-5; TRBD1 matches at 9 bases. This CDR3 contains 14 residues. CDR1 MDHEN and CDR2 SYDVKM come from the germline V gene. Unmatched junction bases numbered 5, after V lost 5 bases and J lost 6 bases. The chain's CDR3 is CASSPGQGSQPQHF. The DNA for the CDR3 is TGTGCCAGCAGTCCCGGACAGGGGAGTCAGCCCCAGCATTTT.

In this sample, this clone turned up once. V is TRBV5-4 and J is TRBJ1-4; D is uncertain. CDR3 length equals 15 residues. Looked up from germline, CDR1 is SGHNT and CDR2 is YYREEE (reference sequence). Trimming took 2 bases from V and 4 from J, leaving 12 bases between them. The CDR3 protein is CASSLALGINEKLFF. CDR3 nucleotides: TGTGCCAGCAGCTTAGCACTAGGGATTAATGAAAAACTGTTTTTT.

CDR3 region: CASSVASGGEQYF. DNA of the CDR3: TGTGCCAGCAGCGTAGCCTCAGGAGGGGAGCAGTACTTC. The chain has TRBV9 and TRBJ2-7; weak D call: TRBD2 (6 bases). The CDR3 is made up of 13 amino acids. V lost 0 bases, J lost 7 bases, and 11 bases lay in between. Germline values: CDR1 SGDLS, CDR2 YYNGEE. Filled out from reference TRBV9 and TRBJ2-7, the complete variable domain reads DSGVTQTPKHLITATGQRVTLRCSPRSGDLSVYWYQQSLDQGLQFLIQYYNGEERAKGNILERFSAQQFPDLHSELNLSSLELGDSALYFCASSVASGGEQYFGPGTRLTVT.

The chain employs TRBV7-9 and TRBJ2-1; a possible D gene is TRBD2 (6 bases). The germline V and J ends were trimmed by 11 bases and 9 bases, with 20 bases remaining between them. Germline CDR1 SEHNR, CDR2 FQNEAQ (reference sequence). This CDR3 contains 13 residues. Here the CDR3 reads CAAGRGVAVEQFF. The CDR3 nucleotides read TGTGCCGCGGGCCGGGGAGTAGCGGTTGAGCAGTTCTTC.

The chain has TRBV2 and TRBJ2-2, with 8 nucleotides matching TRBD2. The CDR3 extends over 16 amino acids. V lost 6 bases, J lost 5 bases, and 11 bases stayed unmatched. Germline CDR1 SNHLY, CDR2 FYNNEI. CDR3 nucleotide sequence: TGTGCCAGCAGAGCCATAGCGGGGACTCGAACCGGGGAGCTGTTTTTT. It yields the protein CASRAIAGTRTGELFF. Full variable domain (outside the CDR3, taken from reference TRBV2 and TRBJ2-2): EPEVTQTPSHQVTQMGQEVILRCVPISNHLYFYWYRQILGQKVEFLVSFYNNEISEKSEIFDDQFSVERPDGSNFTLKIRSTKLEDSAMYFCASRAIAGTRTGELFFGEGSRLTVL.

J is TRBJ2-5 and V is TRBV9, with a weak D call TRBD1 (6 bases). The ends were cut back, 1 base at V and 2 bases at J, with 6 bases in the middle. CDR1 SGDLS and CDR2 YYNGEE come from the germline V gene. The CDR3 extends over 13 amino acids. CDR3 amino acids: CASSVQGQETQYF. The CDR3 region has the DNA TGTGCCAGCAGCGTACAGGGGCAAGAGACCCAGTACTTC. The whole variable domain, filled in from reference TRBV9 and TRBJ2-5, reads DSGVTQTPKHLITATGQRVTLRCSPRSGDLSVYWYQQSLDQGLQFLIQYYNGEERAKGNILERFSAQQFPDLHSELNLSSLELGDSALYFCASSVQGQETQYFGPGTRLLVL.

The CDR3 reads CASSLAGRGTQHF. CDR3 coding DNA: TGTGCCAGCAGTTTAGCGGGGCGGGGGACCCAGCATTTT. The V and J genes are TRBV28 and TRBJ1-5; possibly TRBD1 for D (5 bases). Germline V gene sequence: CDR1 MDHEN, CDR2 SYDVKM. Trimming left V 2 bases short and J 11 bases short, with 13 bases between. The CDR3 contains 13 residues.

This chain connects TRBV10-1 to TRBJ2-1; D unclear. CDR1 WNHNN and CDR2 SYGVQD come from the germline V gene (reference sequence). The V gene lost 3 bases and the J gene lost 6 bases, with 15 bases spanning the gap. CDR3 length: 15 amino acids. The CDR3 bases are TGCGCCAGCAGTGATCCCTACGCCGCACCCAATGAGCAGTTCTTC. This encodes CASSDPYAAPNEQFF.

This sequence joins TRBV11-2 and TRBJ2-2; 10 bases fit TRBD2. With V trimmed by 2 bases and J by 5 bases, 11 bases remained unmatched. CDR1 SGHAT and CDR2 FQNNGV come from the germline V gene. The CDR3 runs 18 residues. The CDR3 coding sequence is TGTGCCAGCAGCTTAAGTCGGGCTAGCGGGAGATTTACCGGGGAGCTGTTTTTT. It specifies CASSLSRASGRFTGELFF.

The V call is TRBV28, the J call TRBJ2-7, with D possibly matching TRBD2 (6 bases). Germline V gene data show CDR1 as MDHEN and CDR2 as SYDVKM. The CDR3 has 14 residues. V gave up 6 bases and J gave up 2 bases, with 14 bases separating them. CDR3 residues: CASSPGTAAYEQYF. The DNA for the CDR3 is TGTGCCAGCAGCCCAGGGACTGCCGCCTACGAGCAGTACTTC. The variable domain in full, with the rest retrieved from reference TRBV28 and TRBJ2-7, is DVKVTQSSRYLVKRTGEKVFLECVQDMDHENMFWYRQDPGLGLRLIYFSYDVKMKEKGDIPEGYSVSREKKERFSLILESASTNQTSMYLCASSPGTAAYEQYFGPGTRLTVT.

This clone was seen a few times. The rearrangement joins TRBV7-8 to TRBJ2-7; 9 positions agree with TRBD2. CDR1 SGHVS and CDR2 FQNEAQ come from the germline V gene. The V and J ends lost 3 bases and 5 bases, in that order; junction bases with no gene match: 5. This CDR3 is 14 amino acids long. CDR3 in DNA: TGTGCCAGCAGCTTGGGGCTAGCGGGGCACGAGCAGTACTTC. It translates to CASSLGLAGHEQYF.

This sequence joins TRBV10-3 and TRBJ1-6, with TRBD1 identical over 10 bases. The V gene end was trimmed by 10 bases and the J gene end by 8 bases; junction bases not matched to a gene: 2. The CDR3 length is 12 residues. CDR1 is ENHRY, CDR2 SYGVKD, per germline. The CDR3 reads CASGTGDSPLHF. CDR3 DNA: TGTGCCAGCGGGACAGGGGATTCACCCCTCCACTTT.

V is TRBV11-2 and J is TRBJ1-2, with 9 bases lining up with TRBD1. V gave up 5 bases and J gave up 6 bases; unmatched junction bases: 10. Germline V gene lookup returns CDR1 SGHAT and CDR2 FQNNGV. The CDR3 covers 15 residues. DNA of the CDR3: TGTGCCAGCAGCAGATTTGGTGGGACAGGGAATGGCTACACCTTC. Its protein is CASSRFGGTGNGYTF.

The rearrangement uses TRBV19 and TRBJ1-5; D call uncertain. The V gene's germline CDR1 is LNHDA and CDR2 SQIVND (reference sequence). This CDR3 comprises 15 residues. V shed 9 bases and J shed 4 bases, with 19 bases lying between them. The CDR3: CASGETALRNQPQHF. CDR3 in DNA: TGTGCCAGCGGAGAGACCGCTCTAAGGAATCAGCCCCAGCATTTT.

This rearrangement joins TRBV27 to TRBJ2-7; D remains unclear. V dropped 5 bases and J dropped 0 bases, with 11 bases sitting between them. The CDR3 totals 14 residues. Germline lookup yields CDR1 MNHEY and CDR2 SMNVEV (reference sequence). CDR3 residues: CASSMSWASYEQYF. The CDR3 nucleotides are TGTGCCAGCAGTATGTCTTGGGCCTCCTACGAGCAGTACTTC.

The V call is TRBV4-2, the J call TRBJ2-1; 12 bases match TRBD2. This CDR3 contains 18 residues. In germline, CDR1 is LGHNA, CDR2 YNFKEQ. The J segment lost 9 bases and the V segment lost 0 bases, leaving 12 bases of the junction unmatched. DNA of the CDR3: TGTGCCAGCAGCCAAGATCCGTCAACTAGCGGGAGGTTAGTTGAGCAGTTCTTC. Its translation: CASSQDPSTSGRLVEQFF.

This clone occurred once. V usage is TRBV9 and J usage is TRBJ2-1, with 10 bases lining up with TRBD1. Germline V gene lookup returns CDR1 SGDLS and CDR2 YYNGEE. The V gene end was trimmed by 0 bases and the J gene end by 6 bases; junction bases not matched to a gene: 6. The CDR3 consists of 16 residues. The CDR3 coding sequence is TGTGCCAGCAGCGTAGTAGGGACAGGGGAGTTCAATGAGCAGTTCTTC. Translating gives CASSVVGTGEFNEQFF. Together with reference TRBV9 and TRBJ2-1, the CDR3 gives the full variable domain: DSGVTQTPKHLITATGQRVTLRCSPRSGDLSVYWYQQSLDQGLQFLIQYYNGEERAKGNILERFSAQQFPDLHSELNLSSLELGDSALYFCASSVVGTGEFNEQFFGPGTRLTVL.

The gene calls are TRBV3-1 (or the pseudogene TRBV3-2) and TRBJ1-1; D remains ambiguous. Germline CDR1 and CDR2: LGHDT and YNNKEL (reference sequence). V dropped 1 base and J dropped 4 bases, with 16 bases sitting between them. The CDR3 contains 16 residues. In DNA, the CDR3 is TGTGCCAGCAGCCAAGGTCTTTCCTTCAGAGGCACTGAAGCTTTCTTT. Protein: CASSQGLSFRGTEAFF.

This chain connects TRBV2 to TRBJ2-2; no clear D. Germline V CDR1 and CDR2: SNHLY, FYNNEI. V was cut by 2 bases and J by 5 bases, with 12 bases left in between. This CDR3 is 15 amino acids long. The DNA for the CDR3 is TGTGCCAGCAGTGAACGCCAGGTACGGACCGGGGAGCTGTTTTTT. Translation: CASSERQVRTGELFF.

This clone has just one count. This chain connects TRBV23-1 to TRBJ1-6; no reliable D call. TRBV23-1 is marked as an open reading frame, function uncertain. There are 17 residues in the CDR3. The V end lost 0 bases, the J end lost 0 bases, and 9 bases lay between the germline ends. The CDR3 here is CASSQSERSSYNSPLHF. Here the CDR3 DNA reads TGCGCCAGCAGTCAATCTGAGCGGAGCTCCTATAATTCACCCCTCCACTTT.

V usage is TRBV9 and J usage is TRBJ2-3; 8 bases are a match to TRBD2. The CDR3 contains 15 residues. The V and J ends lost 0 bases and 3 bases, in that order; junction bases with no gene match: 3. Per germline, CDR1 SGDLS and CDR2 YYNGEE. CDR3: CASSVGAGETDTQYF. Written as DNA, the CDR3 is TGTGCCAGCAGCGTAGGAGCGGGAGAAACAGATACGCAGTATTTT.

The rearrangement links TRBV18 to TRBJ2-7; TRBD2 aligns across 12 bases. The CDR3 loop spans 15 amino acids. V lost 3 bases to trimming and J lost 6 bases; unmatched junction nucleotides: 6. Germline V gene lookup returns CDR1 KGHSH and CDR2 LQKENI. The CDR3 region has the DNA TGTGCCAGCTCACCGACTAGCGGGAGTGTCAGCGAGCAGTACTTC. Protein: CASSPTSGSVSEQYF.